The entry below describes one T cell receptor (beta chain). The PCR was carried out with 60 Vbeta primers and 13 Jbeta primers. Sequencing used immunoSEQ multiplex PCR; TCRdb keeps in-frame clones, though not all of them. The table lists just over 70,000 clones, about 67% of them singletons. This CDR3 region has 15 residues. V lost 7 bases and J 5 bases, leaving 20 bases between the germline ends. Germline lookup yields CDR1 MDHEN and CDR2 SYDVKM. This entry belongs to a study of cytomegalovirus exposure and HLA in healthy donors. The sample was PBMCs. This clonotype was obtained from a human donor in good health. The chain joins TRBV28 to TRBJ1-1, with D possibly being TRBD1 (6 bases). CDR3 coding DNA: TGTGCCAGCACTGAACAGGGTCGGGAAGGGACTGAAGCTTTCTTT. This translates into CASTEQGREGTEAFF.